This T cell receptor (beta chain) originates from a study of T cells in women clearing cervical HPV infection. Profiled with immunoSEQ multiplex PCR; TCRdb holds only in-frame clones, not every one. Here the sample table reports 35,000 to 45,000 clones. V lost 4 bases to trimming and J lost 8 bases, with 9 bases between them. Germline V gene sequence: CDR1 SGHVS, CDR2 FQNEAQ. This CDR3 spans 13 amino acids. Worth noting for this clone: The observed sequence ends 3 residues before the CDR3 terminus, with the missing tail filled in from the germline J gene.

Sequences were obtained from blood buffy coat. This TCR came from a woman aged 18-70 years with a cervical HPV16 infection that either progressed to CIN3+ or cleared (not recorded which). The chain joins TRBV7-8 to TRBJ1-6; possible D gene TRBD1, 6 bases. The CDR3 spells CASSYYRDSPLHF. The covered CDR3 bases are TGTGCCAGCAGCTATTACAGGGATTCACCC.